The 7 T cell receptor beta chains listed next were all sequenced from one sample in a study of blood T cell repertoires in COVID-19. Assay: immunoSEQ multiplex PCR; the TCRdb copy retains only in-frame clones and omits some. The table includes approximately 93,000 clones, around 88% detected once. Sequencing was performed on peripheral blood. These TCRs come from a man in his fifties or sixties with COVID-19, enrolled during active disease.

This clone was seen once. The J gene is TRBJ2-3, the V gene TRBV2; TRBD1 is a possible D gene (5 bases). Germline V gives CDR1 SNHLY, CDR2 FYNNEI. Trimming removed 5 bases at V and 5 bases at J, with 8 bases between. There are 12 residues in the CDR3. Here the CDR3 DNA reads TGTGCCAGCAGTATCAGGGAAGATACGCAGTATTTT. Translation: CASSIREDTQYF. The whole variable domain, remainder taken from reference TRBV2 and TRBJ2-3, is EPEVTQTPSHQVTQMGQEVILRCVPISNHLYFYWYRQILGQKVEFLVSFYNNEISEKSEIFDDQFSVERPDGSNFTLKIRSTKLEDSAMYFCASSIREDTQYFGPGTRLTVL.

The rearrangement uses TRBV30 and TRBJ2-3, with 7 bases fitting TRBD2. Trimming took 5 bases from V and 2 from J; bases not matched to a gene: 4. This CDR3 is 13 amino acids long. In germline, CDR1 is GTSNPN, CDR2 SVGIG (reference sequence). For the CDR3, the DNA is TGTGCCTGGTCCAGCGGGGTCACAGATACGCAGTATTTT. Protein product: CAWSSGVTDTQYF.

J is TRBJ1-2 and V is TRBV28; tentative D call: TRBD1 (5 bases). Germline-derived CDR1 and CDR2 are MDHEN and SYDVKM. Between the trimmed V and J ends, which lost 6 bases and 5 bases, there was a span of 16 bases. The length of the CDR3 is 14 residues. In DNA form, the CDR3 reads TGTGCCAGCAGCATTATGGCGGGGGAATATGGCTACACCTTC. Protein product: CASSIMAGEYGYTF.

V gene TRBV27 combines with J gene TRBJ2-7; 11 bases match TRBD2. The CDR3 has 14 amino acids. Germline V lookup: CDR1 MNHEY, CDR2 SMNVEV (reference sequence). With V trimmed by 5 bases and J by 2 bases, 2 bases remained unmatched. The CDR3 DNA reads TGTGCCAGCAGTGGACTAGCGGGCCCCTACGAGCAGTACTTC. Protein: CASSGLAGPYEQYF.

V and J are TRBV28 and TRBJ1-2; D not certain. Trimming removed 6 bases at V and 2 bases at J, with 4 bases between. Looked up from germline, CDR1 is MDHEN and CDR2 is SYDVKM. The CDR3 loop spans 11 amino acids. The CDR3 DNA reads TGTGCCAGCAGGCGGAACTATGGCTACACCTTC. Its translation: CASRRNYGYTF.

This chain connects TRBV25-1 to TRBJ2-3; D unresolved. The germline gives CDR1 MGHDK, CDR2 SYGVNS. V was shortened by 4 bases and J by 0 bases, with 11 bases between the two germline ends. The CDR3 is 15 residues long. Here the CDR3 DNA reads TGTGCCAGCAGTGCCACTATTAAAAGCACAGATACGCAGTATTTT. Translated, it gives CASSATIKSTDTQYF.

The chain is built from TRBV2 and TRBJ2-1; TRBD2 matches 8 bases. Germline CDR1 is SNHLY and CDR2 is FYNNEI. The CDR3 is made up of 16 amino acids. The V gene end was trimmed by 6 bases and the J gene end by 6 bases; junction bases not matched to a gene: 13. The chain's CDR3 is CASRGLAGTVSNEQFF. The CDR3 nucleotides are TGTGCCAGCAGGGGCTTAGCGGGGACTGTGTCCAATGAGCAGTTCTTC.